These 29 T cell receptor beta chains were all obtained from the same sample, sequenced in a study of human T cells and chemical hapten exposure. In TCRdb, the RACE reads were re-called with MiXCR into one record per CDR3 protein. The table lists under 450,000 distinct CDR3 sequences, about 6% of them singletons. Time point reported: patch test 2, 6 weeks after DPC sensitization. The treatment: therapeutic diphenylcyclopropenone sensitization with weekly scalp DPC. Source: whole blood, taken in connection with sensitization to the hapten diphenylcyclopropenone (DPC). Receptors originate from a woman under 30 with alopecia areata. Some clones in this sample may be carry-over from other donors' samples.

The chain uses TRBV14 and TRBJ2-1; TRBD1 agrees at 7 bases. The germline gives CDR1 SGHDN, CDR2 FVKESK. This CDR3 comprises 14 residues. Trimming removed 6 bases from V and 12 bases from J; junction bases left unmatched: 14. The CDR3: CASSTRVIQGTQFF. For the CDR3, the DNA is TGTGCCAGCAGTACCCGTGTAATACAGGGGACGCAGTTCTTC.

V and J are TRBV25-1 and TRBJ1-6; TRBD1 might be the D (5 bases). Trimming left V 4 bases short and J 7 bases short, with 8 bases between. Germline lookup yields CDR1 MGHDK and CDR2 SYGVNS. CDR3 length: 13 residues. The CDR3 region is CASSATGNSPLHF. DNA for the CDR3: TGTGCCAGCAGTGCTACAGGCAATTCACCCCTCCACTTT. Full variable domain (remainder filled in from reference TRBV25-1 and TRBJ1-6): EADIYQTPRYLVIGTGKKITLECSQTMGHDKMYWYQQDPGMELHLIHYSYGVNSTEKGDLSSESTVSRIRTEHFPLTLESARPSHTSQYLCASSATGNSPLHFGNGTRLTVT.

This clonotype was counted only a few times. CDR3 coding DNA: TGTGCCAGCAGTTTATCACACTCTGGAAACACCATATATTTT. Translated, it gives CASSLSHSGNTIYF. This chain links TRBV27 with TRBJ1-3; D call uncertain. Trimming shortened V by 0 bases and J by 0 bases, and 3 bases separated the two germline ends. The CDR3 runs 14 residues. The V gene's germline CDR1 is MNHEY and CDR2 SMNVEV (reference sequence).

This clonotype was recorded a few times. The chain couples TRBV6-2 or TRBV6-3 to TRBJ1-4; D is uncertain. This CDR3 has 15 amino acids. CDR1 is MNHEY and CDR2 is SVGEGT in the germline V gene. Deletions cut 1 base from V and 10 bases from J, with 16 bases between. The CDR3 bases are TGTGCCAGCAGTTACTGGCCAGGTACCTTTGGAAAACTGTTTTTT. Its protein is CASSYWPGTFGKLFF.

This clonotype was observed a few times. Here the CDR3 reads CASSQGQVLGGANVLTF. As DNA, the CDR3 is TGCGCCAGCAGCCAGGGACAGGTCTTAGGTGGGGCCAACGTCCTGACTTTC. This chain links TRBV4-1 with TRBJ2-6, with TRBD1 matching over 8 bases. The CDR3 length is 17 residues. The germline gives CDR1 MGHRA, CDR2 YSYEKL. J was trimmed by 3 bases and V by 3 bases; bases with no gene match: 7.

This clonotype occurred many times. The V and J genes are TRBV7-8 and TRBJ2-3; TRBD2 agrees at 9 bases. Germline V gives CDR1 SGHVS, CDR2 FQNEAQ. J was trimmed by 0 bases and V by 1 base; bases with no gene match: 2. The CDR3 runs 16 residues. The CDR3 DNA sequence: TGTGCCAGCAGCTTAGGCGGGGGGGCCAGCACAGATACGCAGTATTTT. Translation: CASSLGGGASTDTQYF.

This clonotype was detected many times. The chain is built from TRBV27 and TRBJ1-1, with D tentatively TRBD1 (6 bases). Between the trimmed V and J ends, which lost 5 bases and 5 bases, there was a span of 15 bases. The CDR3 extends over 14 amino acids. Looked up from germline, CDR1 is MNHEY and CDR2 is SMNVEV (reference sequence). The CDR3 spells CASSLPGTLTEAFF. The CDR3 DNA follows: TGTGCCAGCAGTCTCCCCGGGACACTTACTGAAGCTTTCTTT.

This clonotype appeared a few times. The CDR3 here is CASSDPSGANTDTQYF. The DNA for the CDR3 is TGTGCCAGCAGTGACCCTAGCGGGGCGAACACAGATACGCAGTATTTT. The genes are TRBV2 and TRBJ2-3, with TRBD2 matching over 9 bases. With V trimmed by 3 bases and J by 2 bases, 6 bases remained unmatched. The CDR3 runs to 16 residues. CDR1 is SNHLY, CDR2 FYNNEI, per germline. Supplemented by reference TRBV2 and TRBJ2-3, the full variable domain reads EPEVTQTPSHQVTQMGQEVILRCVPISNHLYFYWYRQILGQKVEFLVSFYNNEISEKSEIFDDQFSVERPDGSNFTLKIRSTKLEDSAMYFCASSDPSGANTDTQYFGPGTRLTVL.

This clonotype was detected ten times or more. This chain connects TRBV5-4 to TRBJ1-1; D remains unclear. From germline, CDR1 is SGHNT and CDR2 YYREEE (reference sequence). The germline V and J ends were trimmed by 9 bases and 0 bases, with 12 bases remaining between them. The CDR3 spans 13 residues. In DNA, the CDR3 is TGTGCCACCCAGCGGGATATGAACACTGAAGCTTTCTTT. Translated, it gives CATQRDMNTEAFF.

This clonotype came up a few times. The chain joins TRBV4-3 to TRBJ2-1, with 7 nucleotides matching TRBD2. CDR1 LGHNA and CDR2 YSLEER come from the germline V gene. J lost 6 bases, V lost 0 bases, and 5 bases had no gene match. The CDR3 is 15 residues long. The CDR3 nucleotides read TGCGCCAGCAGCCAAGATTTCCGGACTAGCAATGAGCAGTTCTTC. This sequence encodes CASSQDFRTSNEQFF.

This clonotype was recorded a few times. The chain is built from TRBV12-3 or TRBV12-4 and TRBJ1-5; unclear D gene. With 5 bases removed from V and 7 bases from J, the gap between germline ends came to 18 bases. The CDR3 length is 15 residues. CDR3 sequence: CASSREEGGGQPQHF. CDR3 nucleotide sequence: TGTGCCAGCAGTAGGGAAGAGGGTGGAGGGCAGCCCCAGCATTTT.

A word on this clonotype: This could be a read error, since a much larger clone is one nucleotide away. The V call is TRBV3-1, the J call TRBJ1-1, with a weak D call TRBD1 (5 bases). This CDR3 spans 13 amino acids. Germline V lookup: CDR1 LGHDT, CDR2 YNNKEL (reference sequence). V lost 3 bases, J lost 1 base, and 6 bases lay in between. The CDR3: CASSHQGNTEAFF. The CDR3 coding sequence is TGTGCCAGCAGCCATCAGGGGAACACTGAAGCTTTCTTT. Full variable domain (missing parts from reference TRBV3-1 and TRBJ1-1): DTAVSQTPKYLVTQMGNDKSIKCEQNLGHDTMYWYKQDSKKFLKIMFSYNNKELIINETVPNRFSPKSPDKAHLNLHINSLELGDSAVYFCASSHQGNTEAFFGQGTRLTVV.

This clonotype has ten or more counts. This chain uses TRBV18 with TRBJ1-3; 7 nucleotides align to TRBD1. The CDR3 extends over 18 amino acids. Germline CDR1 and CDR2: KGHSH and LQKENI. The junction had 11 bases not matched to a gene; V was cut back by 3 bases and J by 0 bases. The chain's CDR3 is CASSPSGTDPHSGNTIYF. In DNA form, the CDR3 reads TGTGCCAGCTCACCCTCCGGGACAGACCCTCACTCTGGAAACACCATATATTTT. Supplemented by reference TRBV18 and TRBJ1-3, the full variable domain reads NAGVMQNPRHLVRRRGQEARLRCSPMKGHSHVYWYRQLPEEGLKFMVYLQKENIIDESGMPKERFSAEFPKEGPSILRIQQVVRGDSAAYFCASSPSGTDPHSGNTIYFGEGSWLTVV.

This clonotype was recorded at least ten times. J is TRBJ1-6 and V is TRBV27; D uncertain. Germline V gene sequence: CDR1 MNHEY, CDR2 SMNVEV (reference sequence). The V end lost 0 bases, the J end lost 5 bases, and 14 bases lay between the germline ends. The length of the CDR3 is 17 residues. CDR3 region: CASSLSMWEPDNSPLHF. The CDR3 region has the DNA TGTGCCAGCAGTTTATCGATGTGGGAGCCAGATAATTCACCCCTCCACTTT.

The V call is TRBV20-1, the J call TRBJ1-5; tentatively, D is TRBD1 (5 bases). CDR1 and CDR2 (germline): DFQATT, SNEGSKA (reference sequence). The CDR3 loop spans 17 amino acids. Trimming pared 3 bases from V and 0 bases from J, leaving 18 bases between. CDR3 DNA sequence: TGCAGTGCTAGCCCGGGGGATCTCTTGGGTAGCAATCAGCCCCAGCATTTT. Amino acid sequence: CSASPGDLLGSNQPQHF.

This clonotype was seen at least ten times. The CDR3 coding sequence is TGTGCCAGCAGTCCCGGTAACAATGAAAAACTGTTTTTT. It specifies CASSPGNNEKLFF. This chain connects TRBV6-1 to TRBJ1-4; the D is unclear. The CDR3 is made up of 13 amino acids. With 5 bases removed from V and 5 bases from J, the gap between germline ends came to 9 bases. Per the germline V gene, CDR1 is MNHNS and CDR2 is SASEGT.

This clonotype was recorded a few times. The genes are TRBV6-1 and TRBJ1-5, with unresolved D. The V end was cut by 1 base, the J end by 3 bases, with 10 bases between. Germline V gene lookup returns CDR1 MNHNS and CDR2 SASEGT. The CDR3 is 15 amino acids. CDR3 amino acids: CASSEGGRDNQPQHF. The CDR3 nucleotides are TGTGCCAGCAGTGAAGGCGGCCGGGACAATCAGCCCCAGCATTTT.

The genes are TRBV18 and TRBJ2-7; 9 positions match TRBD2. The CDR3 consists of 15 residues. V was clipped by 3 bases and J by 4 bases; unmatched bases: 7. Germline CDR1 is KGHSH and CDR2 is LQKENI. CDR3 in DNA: TGTGCCAGCTCACCCGGAGGCGGGGGGGTTTACGAGCAGTACTTC. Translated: CASSPGGGGVYEQYF.

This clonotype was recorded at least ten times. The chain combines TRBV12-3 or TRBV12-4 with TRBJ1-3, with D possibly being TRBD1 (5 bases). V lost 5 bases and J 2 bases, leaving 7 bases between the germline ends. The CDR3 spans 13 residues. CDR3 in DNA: TGTGCCAGCAGTCAGGACACTGGAAACACCATATATTTT. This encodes CASSQDTGNTIYF.

The CDR3 sequence: CASSYRPGPSYEQYF. CDR3 DNA sequence: TGTGCCAGCAGTTACAGGCCAGGACCGAGCTACGAGCAGTACTTC. V usage is TRBV6-2 or TRBV6-3 and J usage is TRBJ2-7; D gene uncertain. Germline CDR1 MNHEY, CDR2 SVGEGT. This CDR3 spans 15 amino acids. V lost 2 bases and J lost 3, with 14 bases in between.

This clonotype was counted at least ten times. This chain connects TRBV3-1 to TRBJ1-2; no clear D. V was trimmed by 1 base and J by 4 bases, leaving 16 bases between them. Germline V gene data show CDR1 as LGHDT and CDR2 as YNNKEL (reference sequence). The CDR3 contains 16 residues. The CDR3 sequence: CASSQGNEHLLYGYTF. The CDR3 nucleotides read TGTGCCAGCAGCCAAGGCAACGAACATCTCCTCTATGGCTACACCTTC. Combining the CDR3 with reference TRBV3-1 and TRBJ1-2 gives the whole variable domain DTAVSQTPKYLVTQMGNDKSIKCEQNLGHDTMYWYKQDSKKFLKIMFSYNNKELIINETVPNRFSPKSPDKAHLNLHINSLELGDSAVYFCASSQGNEHLLYGYTFGSGTRLTVV.

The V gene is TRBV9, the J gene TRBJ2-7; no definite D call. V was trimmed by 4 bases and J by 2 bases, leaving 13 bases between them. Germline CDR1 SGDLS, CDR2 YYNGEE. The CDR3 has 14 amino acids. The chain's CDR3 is CASSLTPKPYEQYF. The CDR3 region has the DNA TGTGCCAGCAGCCTTACCCCGAAACCCTACGAGCAGTACTTC.

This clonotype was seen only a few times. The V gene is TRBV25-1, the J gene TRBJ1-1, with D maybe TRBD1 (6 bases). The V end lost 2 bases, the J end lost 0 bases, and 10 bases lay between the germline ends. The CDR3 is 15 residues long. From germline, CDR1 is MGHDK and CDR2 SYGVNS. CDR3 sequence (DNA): TGTGCCAGCAGTGAAGGGGGCACATTGAACACTGAAGCTTTCTTT. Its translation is CASSEGGTLNTEAFF. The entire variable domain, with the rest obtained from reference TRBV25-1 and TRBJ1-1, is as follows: EADIYQTPRYLVIGTGKKITLECSQTMGHDKMYWYQQDPGMELHLIHYSYGVNSTEKGDLSSESTVSRIRTEHFPLTLESARPSHTSQYLCASSEGGTLNTEAFFGQGTRLTVV.

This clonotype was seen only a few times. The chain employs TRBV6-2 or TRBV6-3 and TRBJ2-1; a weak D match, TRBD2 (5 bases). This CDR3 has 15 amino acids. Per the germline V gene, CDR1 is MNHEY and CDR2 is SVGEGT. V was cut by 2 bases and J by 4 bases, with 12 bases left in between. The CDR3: CASSYGSDLYNEQFF. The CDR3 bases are TGTGCCAGCAGTTACGGGAGCGACCTTTACAATGAGCAGTTCTTC.

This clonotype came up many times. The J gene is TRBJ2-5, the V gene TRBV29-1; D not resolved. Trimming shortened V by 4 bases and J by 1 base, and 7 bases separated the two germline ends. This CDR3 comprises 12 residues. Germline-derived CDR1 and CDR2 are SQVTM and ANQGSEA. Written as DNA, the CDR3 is TGCAGCGTTGGAGGCTTCCAAGAGACCCAGTACTTC. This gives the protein CSVGGFQETQYF.

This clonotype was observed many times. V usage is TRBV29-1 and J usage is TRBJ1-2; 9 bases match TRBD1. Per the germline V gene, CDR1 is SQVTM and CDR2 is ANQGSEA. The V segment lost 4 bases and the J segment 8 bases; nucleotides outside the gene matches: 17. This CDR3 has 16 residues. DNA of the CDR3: TGCAGCGTTGGCCCTGCGGGGACAGGGACATTTAGCGGCTACACCTTC. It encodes CSVGPAGTGTFSGYTF.

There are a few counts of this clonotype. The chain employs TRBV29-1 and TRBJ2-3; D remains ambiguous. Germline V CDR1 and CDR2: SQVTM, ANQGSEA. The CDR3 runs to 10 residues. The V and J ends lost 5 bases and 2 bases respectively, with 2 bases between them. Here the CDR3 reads CSVPTDTQYF. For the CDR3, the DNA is TGCAGCGTTCCCACAGATACGCAGTATTTT.

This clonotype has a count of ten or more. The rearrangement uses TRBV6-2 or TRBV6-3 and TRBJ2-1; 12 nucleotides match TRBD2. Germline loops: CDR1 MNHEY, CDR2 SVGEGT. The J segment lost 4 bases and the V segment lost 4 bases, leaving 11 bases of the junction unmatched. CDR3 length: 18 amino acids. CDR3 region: CASSSPRPTSGGYNEQFF. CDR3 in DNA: TGTGCCAGCAGTTCCCCAAGGCCTACTAGCGGGGGGTACAATGAGCAGTTCTTC.

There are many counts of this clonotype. The CDR3 coding sequence is TGTGCCAGCAGCTTCACAGGGGGATTATATAATTCACCCCTCCACTTT. Protein: CASSFTGGLYNSPLHF. The V gene is TRBV5-5, the J gene TRBJ1-6, with 8 bases identical to TRBD1. Germline V gives CDR1 SGHKS, CDR2 YYEKEE (reference sequence). The V gene end was trimmed by 2 bases and the J gene end by 4 bases; junction bases not matched to a gene: 5. The CDR3 contains 16 residues.